This T cell receptor beta chain is drawn from a study of Ad26.COV2.S vaccination and SARS-CoV-2 variants. Study details: Participant was drawn from the COV1001 Ad26.COV2.S trial arm. Ad26.COV2.S, an intramuscular injection, was given once or twice 56 days apart.

Study-level findings and limits: Placebo recipients and vaccine recipients were similar in non-spike TCR breadth.

Treatment here: some 20 received Ad26.COV2.S at low or high dose, single or two shots; a few received placebo; per-sample allocation not given. The samples date from day 63 after the first vaccine or placebo injection. The CDR3 loop spans 14 amino acids. The ends were cut back, 2 bases at V and 2 bases at J, with 10 bases in the middle. Per germline, CDR1 KGHSH and CDR2 LQKENI. Clones were read by immunoSEQ multiplex PCR, and TCRdb kept only the in-frame ones, dropping some. Seen here are fewer than 400,000 clones, just over 85% observed once, and the top ten hold more than 1.5%. As concerns this clone: The target antigen is unknown.

The V call is TRBV18, the J call TRBJ2-7, with D unresolved. Sequences were derived from peripheral blood, sampled in a trial of Ad26.COV2.S vaccine versus placebo. The TCR comes from a person between 18 and 65 years old who received the Ad26.COV2.S COVID-19 vaccine or a placebo. DNA for the CDR3: TGTGCCAGCTCACCATCTACTGCGACCTACGAGCAGTACTTC. Translation gives CASSPSTATYEQYF.